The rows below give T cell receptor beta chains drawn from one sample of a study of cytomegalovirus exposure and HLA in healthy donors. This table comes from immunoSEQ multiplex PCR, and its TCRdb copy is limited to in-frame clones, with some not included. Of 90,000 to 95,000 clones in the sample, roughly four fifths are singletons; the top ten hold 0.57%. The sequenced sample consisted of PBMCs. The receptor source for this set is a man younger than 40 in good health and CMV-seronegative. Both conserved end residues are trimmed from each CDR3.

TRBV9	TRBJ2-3	ASSVVGGAVSDTQY
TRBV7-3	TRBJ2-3	ASSLRGSTDTQY
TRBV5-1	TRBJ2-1	ASSLGQGVWTSGILSEQF
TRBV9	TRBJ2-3	ASSVLSGSTDTQY
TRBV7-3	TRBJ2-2	ASSLMASNTGELF
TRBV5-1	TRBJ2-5	ASSSGTGEGTQY
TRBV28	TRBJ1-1	ASTKSTEAF
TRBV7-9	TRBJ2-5	ASSEGQGGETQY
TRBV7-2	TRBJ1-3	ASSFISGNTIY
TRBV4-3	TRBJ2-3	ASSQDPGQGADTQY
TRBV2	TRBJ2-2	ASRPVGQEAYGDTGELF
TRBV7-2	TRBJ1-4	ASSRDRGWEKLF
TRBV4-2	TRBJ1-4	ASTQTGGYEKLF